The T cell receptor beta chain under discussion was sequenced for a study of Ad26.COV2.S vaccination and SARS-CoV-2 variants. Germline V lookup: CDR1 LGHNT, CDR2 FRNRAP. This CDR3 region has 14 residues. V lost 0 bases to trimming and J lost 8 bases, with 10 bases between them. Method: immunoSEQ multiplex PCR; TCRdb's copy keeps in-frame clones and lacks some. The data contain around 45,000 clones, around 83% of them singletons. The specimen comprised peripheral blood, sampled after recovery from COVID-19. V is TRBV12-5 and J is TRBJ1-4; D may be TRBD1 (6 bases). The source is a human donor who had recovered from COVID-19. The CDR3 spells CASGLVGGSEKLFF. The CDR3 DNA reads TGTGCTAGTGGTTTGGTAGGGGGGAGCGAAAAACTGTTTTTT.